The 6 T cell receptor beta chains below come from one sample, sequenced in a study of blood T cell repertoires in COVID-19. TCRdb keeps only in-frame clones here, not all; method: immunoSEQ multiplex PCR. The sample yields fewer than 300,000 clones, 75% to 95% seen once. The specimen sequenced was PBMCs or T cells enriched from blood (not recorded which). All receptors derive from a woman between 25 and 40 years old who had recovered from COVID-19.

V usage is TRBV5-1 and J usage is TRBJ1-1, with 7 bases aligning to TRBD1. The CDR3 has 13 residues. V trimming: 1 base; J trimming: 4 bases; junction bases outside the gene matches: 1. Germline V gives CDR1 SGHRS, CDR2 YFSETQ. For the CDR3, the DNA is TGCGCCAGCAGCTTGCACAGGGGCACTGAAGCTTTCTTT. Its protein product is CASSLHRGTEAFF.

This chain joins TRBV5-1 and TRBJ2-1, with 11 bases identical to TRBD2. This CDR3 has 16 residues. Germline CDR1 reads SGHRS; CDR2 reads YFSETQ. Losses at the gene ends were 4 bases for V and 9 bases for J; bases not matched to a gene: 12. The CDR3 loop reads CASSLSTSGSFIEQFF. The CDR3 coding sequence is TGCGCCAGCAGCCTATCTACTAGCGGGAGCTTTATTGAGCAGTTCTTC.

In DNA, the CDR3 is TGTGCCAGCTCAAAGGGACAGAGGGATACTGAAGCTTTCTTT. Its translation: CASSKGQRDTEAFF. The chain has TRBV18 and TRBJ1-1; 7 nucleotides agree with TRBD1. The CDR3 runs to 14 residues. Trimming took 5 bases from V and 5 from J; bases not matched to a gene: 8. From germline, CDR1 is KGHSH and CDR2 LQKENI.

This sequence joins TRBV7-5 and TRBJ1-5; the table's D gene call, TRBD1, was not cross checked with the DNA. TRBV7-5 has pseudogene status. The CDR3 has 15 residues. The DNA for the CDR3 is TGTGCCAGAAACTTACAGGGTGCCCCAAGTCAGCCCCAGCATTTT. This translates into CARNLQGAPSQPQHF.

The chain has TRBV10-1 and TRBJ1-5; 9 bases are a match to TRBD1. Germline V CDR1 and CDR2: WNHNN, SYGVQD (reference sequence). This CDR3 spans 15 amino acids. V was clipped by 6 bases and J by 6 bases; unmatched bases: 9. CDR3 DNA sequence: TGCGCCAGCAGCCTCAGACAGGGGGTCGGTCAGCCCCAGCATTTT. As protein: CASSLRQGVGQPQHF.

This clone has only one observation. The gene calls are TRBV12-5 and TRBJ2-1; D unresolved. V was shortened by 4 bases and J by 7 bases, with 17 bases between the two germline ends. The CDR3 contains 15 residues. CDR1 is LGHNT and CDR2 is FRNRAP in the germline V gene. For the CDR3, the DNA is TGTGCTAGTGGTTCCCCGGCGGTAGGTAAAAATGAGCAGTTCTTC. Encoded protein: CASGSPAVGKNEQFF.